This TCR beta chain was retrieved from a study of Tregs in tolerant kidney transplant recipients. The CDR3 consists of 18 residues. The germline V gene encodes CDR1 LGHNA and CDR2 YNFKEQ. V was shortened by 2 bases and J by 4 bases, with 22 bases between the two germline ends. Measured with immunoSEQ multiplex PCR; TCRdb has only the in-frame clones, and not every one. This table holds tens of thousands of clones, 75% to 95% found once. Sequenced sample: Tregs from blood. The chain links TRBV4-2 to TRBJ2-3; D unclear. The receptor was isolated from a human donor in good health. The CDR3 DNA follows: TGTGCCAGCAGCCAACATCCTAAGACTCGTGTCGGCTCAGATACGCAGTATTTT. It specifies CASSQHPKTRVGSDTQYF.